Sequencing of this TCR beta chain was carried out in a study of blood T cell repertoires in COVID-19. The method was immunoSEQ multiplex PCR; TCRdb's version includes in-frame clones alone and lacks a portion of them. The sample shows 350,000 to 500,000 clones, over 75% of them seen only once. V lost 1 base, J lost 1 base, and 0 bases stayed unmatched. The CDR3 spans 15 residues. Germline V gene lookup returns CDR1 LGHNA and CDR2 YNFKEQ. This clone has just one count. Allocation to cohorts depended on clinical history reported by the participants. People in the exposed group encountered a COVID-19 case within 2 weeks before entering the study.

The source is a woman aged 18-35 years who had been exposed to COVID-19. The sequenced material came from PBMCs or T cells enriched from blood (not recorded which). The chain combines TRBV4-2 with TRBJ2-1; 8 bases agree with TRBD2. As DNA, the CDR3 is TGTGCCAGCAGCCAAGCGGGGGGGTCCTACAATGAGCAGTTCTTC. It specifies CASSQAGGSYNEQFF.